This entry concerns a single T cell receptor beta chain. The data stem from a study of blood T cell repertoires in COVID-19. Background on the study: The samples span acute and convalescent COVID-19 from the United States, Italy and Spain.

Clones were sequenced by immunoSEQ multiplex PCR, and TCRdb holds only the in-frame ones, with some missing. The data show nearly 350,000 clones, with under 95% seen just once and 2.5% to 4% held by the top ten. The V end lost 6 bases, the J end lost 2 bases, and 17 bases lay between the germline ends. Germline V gives CDR1 LNHDA, CDR2 SQIVND (reference sequence). The CDR3 is 16 residues long. The receptor's source is a woman under 30 who had recovered from COVID-19. The sample consisted of peripheral blood. The V and J genes are TRBV19 and TRBJ1-5; D gene ambiguous. The CDR3 sequence is CASSHPGDGGNQPQHF. The CDR3 coding sequence is TGTGCCAGTAGCCACCCGGGTGACGGTGGCAATCAGCCCCAGCATTTT.